Listed below are T cell receptor beta chains from one sample, sequenced in a study of OX40 agonist ivuxolimab in advanced cancers. The method was immunoSEQ multiplex PCR; TCRdb's version includes in-frame clones alone and lacks a portion of them. The data show about 66,000 clones, less than 95% seen once. This specimen was CD4+ or CD8+ T cells sorted from blood, taken in a trial of the OX40 agonist ivuxolimab. The receptors were gathered from an adult with an advanced solid tumor such as melanoma, head and neck, liver or kidney cancer. CDR3s include the opening cysteine and the closing phenylalanine or tryptophan. The order of the fields is V gene, J gene, CDR3 protein.

V gene: TRBV9
J gene: TRBJ2-2
CDR3 protein: CASSPRRVVGELFF

V gene: TRBV7-6
J gene: TRBJ2-2
CDR3 protein: CASSGPGLAGNTGELFF

V gene: TRBV7-2
J gene: TRBJ2-5
CDR3 protein: CASSLRFGGNVETQYF

V gene: TRBV7-2
J gene: TRBJ2-1
CDR3 protein: CASSLASGHEQFF

V gene: TRBV11-3
J gene: TRBJ2-2
CDR3 protein: CASSLRGGTGELFF

V gene: TRBV20-1
J gene: TRBJ2-5
CDR3 protein: CSANNQETQYF

V gene: TRBV27
J gene: TRBJ2-7
CDR3 protein: CASSTLSSGNYEQYF

V gene: TRBV11-2
J gene: TRBJ1-1
CDR3 protein: CASSLVWGTEAFF

V gene: TRBV7-7
J gene: TRBJ2-3
CDR3 protein: CASSLGTSSADTQYF

V gene: TRBV19
J gene: TRBJ1-2
CDR3 protein: CASSLMSRDMLDGYTF

V gene: TRBV9
J gene: TRBJ2-1
CDR3 protein: CASSETSGRDYNEQFF

V gene: TRBV29-1
J gene: TRBJ2-4
CDR3 protein: CSVRKNIQYF

V gene: TRBV9
J gene: TRBJ2-1
CDR3 protein: CASSVDRPGVGEQFF

V gene: TRBV21-1
J gene: TRBJ1-3
CDR3 protein: CASSSPGTAPNTIYF

V gene: TRBV18
J gene: TRBJ2-3
CDR3 protein: CASSLLAPDTQYF